This TCR beta chain was sequenced for a study of identical twins. The study, taken as a whole, reports: Sequences that were beta out-of-frame showed weaker excess twin sharing.

The donors were all healthy and Caucasian. As to this clonotype: Its target is unknown. A read error is possible here, since a much larger clone lies one base away.

Through template switching, a universal primer site was introduced, and the cDNA contained unique molecular identifiers. TCRdb independently ran MiXCR on the 5' RACE reads; one entry per CDR3 protein. The sample lists about 240,000 distinct CDR3 sequences, about an eighth occurring once. CDR1 is MRHNA, CDR2 SNTAGT, per germline. The V and J ends lost 4 bases and 4 bases, in that order; junction bases with no gene match: 2. The length of the CDR3 is 14 residues. The same data also contributed to another study, on yellow fever vaccine responses in identical twins.

Sequenced input: memory (CD45RO+) T cells sorted from blood. The J gene is TRBJ2-1, the V gene TRBV6-4, with 9 bases fitting TRBD2. The TCR was taken from a woman younger than 35 in good health. CDR3 sequence (DNA): TGTGCCAGCAGTGTGAGCGGGGGGTACAATGAGCAGTTCTTC. Protein: CASSVSGGYNEQFF.